This T cell receptor (beta chain) emerged from a study of cytomegalovirus exposure and HLA in healthy donors. Study at large: Early release data held 85 million to 95 million unique TCRs from HLA-typed donors.

This clone was counted a few times. Its antigen is undetermined. The germline V gene has CDR1 SGHAT and CDR2 FQNNGV. V shed 0 bases, J shed 5 bases, and the junction held 5 bases outside the gene matches. This CDR3 contains 15 residues. General observations from the study: A later analysis by the authors found several of the most significant clusters apparently linked to common viral pathogens. Roughly uniform depth of sequencing across donors was assumed in presence/absence analyses.

Primers: 60 Vbeta forward and 13 Jbeta reverse. The repertoire was sequenced with immunoSEQ multiplex PCR; TCRdb's copy has only in-frame clones and lacks some. Among around 38,000 clones listed, about 66% were seen once. The rearrangement joins TRBV11-2 to TRBJ2-7; 9 bases align to TRBD1. Sequencing input: PBMCs. The origin of this receptor is a man between 50 and 59 years old in good health and CMV-seropositive. The CDR3 reads CASSLDLDRGHEQYF. CDR3 in DNA: TGTGCCAGCAGCTTAGATCTGGACAGGGGCCACGAGCAGTACTTC.